This T cell receptor beta chain was captured in a study of shared clonotypes between healthy human individuals. For this clone: At the DNA level, this CDR3 is encoded by other sequences in the same sample as well.

Data came from immunoSEQ multiplex PCR; TCRdb stores just in-frame clones and leaves some out. This table holds under 2.5 million clones, just under 95% found once. Germline V gene lookup returns CDR1 SQVTM and CDR2 ANQGSEA. V was pared by 5 bases and J by 7 bases, with 2 bases of the junction left unmatched. CDR3 length: 11 residues. Source material: naive CD4+ T cells from PBMCs. As to subset: CD45RA+ positively selected. The chain links TRBV29-1 to TRBJ2-1, with TRBD2 matching 7 bases. The TCR originated in a man aged 18 to 30 in good health. Some clones in this sample may be carry-over from other donors' samples. CDR3 loop: CSVPGGNEQFF. The CDR3 DNA sequence: TGCAGCGTTCCGGGAGGAAATGAGCAGTTCTTC.